The sequence of this TCR beta chain was determined in a study of T cell responses to AZD1222 COVID-19 vaccine (dated by TCRdb to 2020 to 2023). Background on the whole study: AZD1222 recipients with second doses at about 4 weeks or about 12 weeks were pooled, because spike-specific TCR depth and breadth did not differ between schedules. Trial participants were enrolled into age subgroups of 18-55, 56-69 and 70-plus years, which contained about 150, 27 and 61 TCR-sequenced participants, respectively. A total of under 250 trial participants underwent TCR sequencing, of whom 207 had received two doses of AZD1222 and approximately 25 had received two doses of the MenACWY control vaccine. Paper-wide results and their limitations: Only six AZD1222 recipients were SARS-CoV-2 seropositive at baseline, limiting conclusions about previously exposed vaccinees. After two AZD1222 doses, spike-specific TCR breadth and depth were significantly higher than at day 0 and than in MenACWY recipients. Nearly half of unique spike-specific TCRs reportedly recognized epitopes outside regions mutated in the B.1.351 and B.1.1.7 variants. CD4 TCRs associated with the vaccine covered the entire spike protein, and the dominant responses were in regions 160-218 and 743-854. In the small 56-69-year group, the increase in depth fell short of significance, most likely because of low power. Most participants were white British and females outnumbered males, and the authors suggested that clonal diversity may have been underestimated. No day 14 peak-response samples were available, so repertoires were characterized only after the peak T cell response.

The CDR3 regions of human TCRbeta chains were analyzed by immunosequencing. The paper's data handling went like this. Repertoire TCRs were matched against a reference library of SARS-CoV-2-specific TCRs generated with the MIRA antigen-specificity platform. Breadth was defined as the fraction of unique TCRs that were SARS-CoV-2-associated, and depth was defined as the fraction of total T cells that were SARS-CoV-2-associated. Using the MIRA data, each spike-specific TCR was mapped to the spike region that the TCR reacts to and placed in a CD4 or CD8 class. Log10-transformed breadth and depth values were compared by one-way ANOVA with Sidak's multiple comparisons tests. The clones in this table, taken by TCRdb from immuneACCESS, are in-frame only. Not every clone is retained; where verified, under half of the shortfall comes from an unresolved V gene, and the cause of the rest is unknown. From that table come the V and J calls and clone size; the DNA was used to work out D and trimming. This sample gives approximately 97,000 clones in total; about 90% of them show up just once. The top ten clones comprise around 6.9% of the sample.

The CDR3 starts with the cysteine, ends with the phenylalanine, and has 16 residues. Only CDR3 DNA remains: 48 bases, in frame from the first base. For this chain, trimming is 5 bases at the V end and 7 bases at the J end, and the number of junction bases without a gene match is 10. Per the germline V gene, MGHRA is the CDR1 and YSYEKL is the CDR2. Turning to this clone: Its antigen is currently not known. No qualities accompany the bases; no much larger clone lies one base away.

Per the publication, the time point label means: baseline before first vaccination. Samples from vaccinated people were obtained from the UK trials COV001 and COV002, which included a single-blind randomized controlled phase 2/3 trial of AZD1222 (ChAdOx1 nCoV-19) in healthy adults. For TCRbeta chain sequencing, PBMC samples were collected from trial participants at day 0 and at day 28 after the second dose. This sequence was found in an adult in good health. The sequence joins TRBV4-1 to TRBJ2-1; 11 middle bases align to TRBD2. Specimen: peripheral blood, collected on day 0 of AZD1222 vaccination. The nucleotide sequence reads as follows: TGCGCCAGCAGCAAGGGCCCTAGCGGGAGGTCTAATGAGCAGTTCTTC. This encodes CASSKGPSGRSNEQFF.